A selection of T cell receptor beta chains follows, all from one sample in a study of T cells in Graves' hyperthyroidism and ophthalmopathy. From the multiplex PCR reads, TCRdb called clonotypes with MiXCR, one entry per CDR3 protein. The table has more than 550,000 distinct CDR3 sequences, 45% seen once. The sequencing input was peripheral blood or thyroid tissue (not recorded which). Receptors originate from an adult man with Graves' disease, either hyperthyroidism or ophthalmopathy (not recorded which). Each CDR3 is given without its conserved first and last residue.

V: TRBV13
J: TRBJ2-7
CDR3: ASRTGLAKNEQY

V: TRBV9
J: TRBJ1-2
CDR3: ASSSDSPYGYT

V: TRBV9
J: TRBJ1-2
CDR3: ASSEGPTGDNYGYT

V: TRBV12-3/TRBV12-4
J: TRBJ2-7
CDR3: ASSGYRGSYEQY

V: TRBV2
J: TRBJ1-6
CDR3: ASSSRRTSSYNSPLH

V: TRBV29-1
J: TRBJ1-2
CDR3: SVGTGTGGWDGYT

V: TRBV25-1
J: TRBJ1-6
CDR3: ASSDGTGNSPLH

V: TRBV12-3/TRBV12-4
J: TRBJ2-5
CDR3: ASSATGTTDQETQY

V: TRBV29-1
J: TRBJ1-3
CDR3: SVEHRGENTIY

V: TRBV7-9
J: TRBJ1-1
CDR3: ASSLDRDVEAF

V: TRBV12-3/TRBV12-4
J: TRBJ1-2
CDR3: ASSTSTSGYT

V: TRBV7-9
J: TRBJ1-6
CDR3: ASSFGGTPPLH

V: TRBV11-1
J: TRBJ2-7
CDR3: ASSFRRADYEQY

V: TRBV7-9
J: TRBJ2-5
CDR3: ASSFPTSVSETQY

V: TRBV10-3
J: TRBJ2-5
CDR3: AISTAASSTGRTQY

V: TRBV29-1
J: TRBJ1-1
CDR3: SVDSTGSSAF

V: TRBV3-1
J: TRBJ1-2
CDR3: ATTSRTVNYGYT

V: TRBV7-2
J: TRBJ2-7
CDR3: ASSSRQGAGEQY

V: TRBV7-2
J: TRBJ1-1
CDR3: ASSLGQLGTEAF

V: TRBV20-1
J: TRBJ1-1
CDR3: SALTGAGNTEAF

V: TRBV27
J: TRBJ2-6
CDR3: ASSLGVLPGANVLT

V: TRBV6-1
J: TRBJ2-7
CDR3: ASRLGQGAYEQY

V: TRBV6-5
J: TRBJ2-7
CDR3: ASRAIDRSYEQY

V: TRBV24-1
J: TRBJ1-2
CDR3: ASSELGWLSGYT

V: TRBV24-1
J: TRBJ1-2
CDR3: ATQGTRYGYT

V: TRBV7-9
J: TRBJ1-1
CDR3: ASSLEGREIGAF

V: TRBV7-9
J: TRBJ1-1
CDR3: ASTGSGGYTEAF

V: TRBV5-1
J: TRBJ1-2
CDR3: ANSLATGSVHGYT

V: TRBV20-1
J: TRBJ1-5
CDR3: SARDGRGDNQPQH

V: TRBV29-1
J: TRBJ1-2
CDR3: SGANYGYT

V: TRBV10-3
J: TRBJ2-7
CDR3: ASSGAGTSGSEQY

V: TRBV7-2
J: TRBJ1-5
CDR3: ASSGPSNNQPQH

V: TRBV20-1
J: TRBJ2-5
CDR3: SAPSPSGGALETQY

V: TRBV28
J: TRBJ1-3
CDR3: ATAGDGNTIY

V: TRBV9
J: TRBJ2-7
CDR3: ASSSNPYEQY

V: TRBV11-1
J: TRBJ1-6
CDR3: ASSYGLRSGVQNSPLH

V: TRBV24-1
J: TRBJ1-2
CDR3: APSPGSYGYT

V: TRBV7-2
J: TRBJ2-7
CDR3: ASSLSNRAAEQY

V: TRBV25-1
J: TRBJ1-3
CDR3: ASSEGTGENTIY

V: TRBV5-1
J: TRBJ1-4
CDR3: ASSLDHTRVEKLF

V: TRBV25-1
J: TRBJ2-5
CDR3: ARAPWREGETQY

V: TRBV14
J: TRBJ1-2
CDR3: ASASYGYT

V: TRBV7-9
J: TRBJ1-2
CDR3: ASSYSMDRRLANYGYT

V: TRBV7-8
J: TRBJ1-5
CDR3: ASLRGGVQPQH

V: TRBV10-3
J: TRBJ1-2
CDR3: AISDGGDREYGYT

V: TRBV10-3
J: TRBJ2-5
CDR3: AISESTEKVSQY

V: TRBV7-4
J: TRBJ2-5
CDR3: ASSQDAGAQETQY